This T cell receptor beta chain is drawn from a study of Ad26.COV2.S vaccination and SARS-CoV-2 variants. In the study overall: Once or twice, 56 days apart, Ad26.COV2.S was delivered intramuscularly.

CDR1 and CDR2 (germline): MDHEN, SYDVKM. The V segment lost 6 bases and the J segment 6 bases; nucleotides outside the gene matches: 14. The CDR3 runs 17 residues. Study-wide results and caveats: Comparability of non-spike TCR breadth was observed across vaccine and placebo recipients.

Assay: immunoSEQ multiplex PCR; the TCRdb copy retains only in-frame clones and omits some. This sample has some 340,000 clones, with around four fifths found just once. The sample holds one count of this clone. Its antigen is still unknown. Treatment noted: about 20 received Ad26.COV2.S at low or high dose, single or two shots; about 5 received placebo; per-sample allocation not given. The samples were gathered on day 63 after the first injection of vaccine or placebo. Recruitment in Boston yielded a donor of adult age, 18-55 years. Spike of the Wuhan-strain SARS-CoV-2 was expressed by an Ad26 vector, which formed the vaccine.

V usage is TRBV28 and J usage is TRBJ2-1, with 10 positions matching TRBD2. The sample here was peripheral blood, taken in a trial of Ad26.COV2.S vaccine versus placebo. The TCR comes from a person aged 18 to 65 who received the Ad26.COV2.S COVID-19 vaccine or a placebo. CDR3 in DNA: TGTGCCAGCAGCCTAAGGAGCGAGCGGGGGGGCATCAATGAGCAGTTCTTC. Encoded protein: CASSLRSERGGINEQFF.